This TCR beta chain was profiled in a study of PD-1 blockade in classical Hodgkin lymphoma. In the study overall: It was nivolumab at 3 mg/kg, given intravenously every 2 weeks, that patients received.

Profiling relied on immunoSEQ multiplex PCR, and the TCRdb table lists in-frame clones only, not all of them. Seen here are more than 30,000 clones, 70% to 85% observed once, and the top ten hold 9.8%. Turning to this clone: The antigen is unknown. Other DNA sequences in this specimen translate into the identical CDR3.

Broader study findings: Newly diagnosed patients were said to have less baseline TCR diversity than healthy donors did. Repertoire differences lack defined causes, possibly disease activity or prior therapy.

V dropped 6 bases and J dropped 2 bases, with 4 bases sitting between them. The CDR3 covers 11 residues. Germline V gene lookup returns CDR1 SNHLY and CDR2 FYNNEI. The time point was: cycle 4 day 1 (C4D1), after less than 7 weeks of nivolumab. Relapse was seen in all patients after autologous stem cell transplantation, and brentuximab vedotin exposure was variable. The rearrangement links TRBV2 to TRBJ1-2; D is unresolved. The TCR originated in a human donor with classical Hodgkin lymphoma. The sample was peripheral blood mononuclear cells (PBMCs), taken before the fourth cycle of nivolumab. CDR3 region: CASRLNYGYTF. DNA for the CDR3: TGTGCCAGCAGGTTAAACTATGGCTACACCTTC.